The 18 T cell receptor beta chains presented below share a single source sample, sequenced in a study of blood T cell repertoires in COVID-19 (dated by TCRdb to 2020 to 2021). Receptor libraries were prepared by the immunoSEQ multiplex PCR assay. TCRdb took this table from immuneACCESS and kept in-frame rearrangements with V and J called. Such tables lack part of the clones; where checked against another copy, unresolved V genes explain under half of the gap, and the rest is unexplained. For this sample the table gives 150,000 to 200,000 clones, of which approximately 84% were detected only once. The top ten hold under 3.5% of the sample. Sequencing input: peripheral blood. The source is a woman older than 75 with COVID-19, enrolled during active disease.

J is TRBJ1-3 and V is TRBV10-3, with TRBD1 matching 7 bases. CDR1 and CDR2 from the germline V gene are ENHRY and SYGVKD. Trimming at V came to 2 bases and at J to 2 bases, leaving 3 bases not matched to a gene. The length of the CDR3 is 15 residues. CDR3: CAISETQGPGNTIYF. The CDR3 coding sequence is TGTGCCATCAGTGAGACACAGGGGCCTGGAAACACCATATATTTT.

This clone was found once. The chain employs TRBV30 and TRBJ1-2, with D possibly TRBD1 on 6 matching bases. CDR3 length: 13 residues. Deletions cut 4 bases from V and 3 bases from J, with 12 bases between. Germline CDR1 and CDR2: GTSNPN and SVGIG (reference sequence). The CDR3 sequence is CAWKAGADYGYTF. DNA of the CDR3: TGTGCCTGGAAGGCGGGGGCGGACTATGGCTACACCTTC.

The gene calls are TRBV7-3 and TRBJ2-7, with TRBD1 identical over 9 bases. CDR3 length: 13 residues. Germline trimming cut 8 bases from V and 7 bases from J; bases unmatched to any gene: 9. Germline V gene sequence: CDR1 SGHTA, CDR2 FQGTGA. CDR3 in amino acids: CASAVQGAGEQYF. Written as DNA, the CDR3 is TGTGCCAGCGCCGTACAGGGGGCTGGAGAGCAGTACTTC.

The V gene is TRBV4-3, the J gene TRBJ1-4; 8 nucleotides agree with TRBD1. The V and J ends lost 0 bases and 5 bases, in that order; junction bases with no gene match: 5. The CDR3 contains 16 residues. From germline, CDR1 is LGHNA and CDR2 YSLEER. The CDR3 loop reads CASSQEGTGRNEKLFF. The CDR3, as DNA: TGCGCCAGCAGCCAAGAAGGGACAGGCCGAAATGAAAAACTGTTTTTT.

This chain links TRBV30 with TRBJ2-1, with TRBD2 matching 7 bases. Germline CDR1 and CDR2: GTSNPN and SVGIG (reference sequence). After removal of 0 bases from V and 8 bases from J, the junction contained 7 bases not matched to a gene. The CDR3 is made up of 14 amino acids. CDR3 sequence reads: CAWSVILAVDEQFF. The DNA for the CDR3 is TGTGCCTGGAGTGTAATTCTAGCGGTGGATGAGCAGTTCTTC.

The chain uses TRBV29-1 and TRBJ2-1, with D maybe TRBD2 (5 bases). The germline V gene has CDR1 SQVTM and CDR2 ANQGSEA. The CDR3 sequence is 13 residues long. Deletions cut 4 bases from V and 3 bases from J, with 10 bases between. The chain's CDR3 is CSVAQRNYNEQFF. In DNA form, the CDR3 reads TGCAGCGTTGCCCAGCGGAACTACAATGAGCAGTTCTTC.

The V call is TRBV19, the J call TRBJ2-1; D perhaps matches TRBD2 (5 bases). Germline CDR1 is LNHDA and CDR2 is SQIVND (reference sequence). V lost 3 bases and J 0 bases, leaving 9 bases between the germline ends. The CDR3 totals 15 residues. CDR3 in DNA: TGTGCCAGTAGTATTAGAGGGAGCTCCTACAATGAGCAGTTCTTC. Protein product: CASSIRGSSYNEQFF.

The chain employs TRBV19 and TRBJ2-5; maybe TRBD1 (5 bases). V lost 7 bases, J lost 5 bases, and 11 bases lay in between. Germline V gene sequence: CDR1 LNHDA, CDR2 SQIVND (reference sequence). The CDR3 loop spans 12 amino acids. CDR3 sequence: CASIGAGETQYF. The CDR3 bases are TGTGCCAGTATTGGGGCTGGCGAGACCCAGTACTTC.

This chain links TRBV7-9 with TRBJ2-5; 10 nucleotides line up with TRBD2. The V gene's germline CDR1 is SEHNR and CDR2 FQNEAQ (reference sequence). The CDR3 sequence is 15 residues long. V shed 6 bases and J 2 bases; nucleotides not matched to a gene: 6. The CDR3 sequence: CASSTWTSGQETQYF. CDR3 DNA: TGTGCCAGCAGTACCTGGACTAGCGGACAAGAGACCCAGTACTTC.

The chain links TRBV5-5 to TRBJ2-2, with 13 nucleotides matching TRBD2. The CDR3 spans 17 residues. Losses at the gene ends were 3 bases for V and 5 bases for J; bases not matched to a gene: 7. In germline, CDR1 is SGHKS, CDR2 YYEKEE (reference sequence). The CDR3 loop reads CASSSGLAGPSTGELFF. The CDR3 region has the DNA TGTGCCAGCAGCTCGGGACTAGCGGGACCTTCGACCGGGGAGCTGTTTTTT.

The gene calls are TRBV10-2 and TRBJ2-1; 16 bases match TRBD2. The V and J ends lost 3 bases and 4 bases, in that order; junction bases with no gene match: 9. CDR1 is WSHSY and CDR2 is SAAADI in the germline V gene. This CDR3 spans 19 amino acids. CDR3 sequence: CASSEVPGLAGGGYNEQFF. As DNA, the CDR3 is TGCGCCAGCAGTGAAGTCCCGGGACTAGCGGGAGGGGGGTACAATGAGCAGTTCTTC.

J is TRBJ2-7 and V is TRBV18, with D uncertain. This CDR3 comprises 13 residues. V was pared by 1 base and J by 4 bases, with 8 bases between. Per germline, CDR1 KGHSH and CDR2 LQKENI. The CDR3 DNA reads TGTGCCAGCTCACCACGGGCGCGATACGAGCAGTACTTC. Encoded protein: CASSPRARYEQYF.

The chain has TRBV28 and TRBJ2-5; possible D gene TRBD2, 5 bases. Trimming shortened V by 9 bases and J by 5 bases, and 13 bases separated the two germline ends. The CDR3 has 12 residues. Germline V lookup: CDR1 MDHEN, CDR2 SYDVKM. The CDR3 region has the DNA TGTGCCAGTGAGGGCGGTAGGGAGACCCAGTACTTC. This encodes CASEGGRETQYF. The variable domain in full, with the rest retrieved from reference TRBV28 and TRBJ2-5, is DVKVTQSSRYLVKRTGEKVFLECVQDMDHENMFWYRQDPGLGLRLIYFSYDVKMKEKGDIPEGYSVSREKKERFSLILESASTNQTSMYLCASEGGRETQYFGPGTRLLVL.

In its sample, this clone was seen a few times. This chain links TRBV25-1 with TRBJ1-2; 11 bases fit TRBD1. There are 13 residues in the CDR3. V lost 6 bases and J lost 8; bases outside the gene matches: 5. Per the germline V gene, CDR1 is MGHDK and CDR2 is SYGVNS. As DNA, the CDR3 is TGTGCCAGCAGCAGGACAGGGGGCCAGGGCTACACCTTC. This gives the protein CASSRTGGQGYTF.

This clone was counted a few times. The chain combines TRBV2 with TRBJ2-7, with 9 bases fitting TRBD1. Germline CDR1 reads SNHLY; CDR2 reads FYNNEI. V lost 5 bases and J lost 3; bases outside the gene matches: 2. The CDR3 runs 13 residues. CDR3 region: CASSPTGGYEQYF. Here the CDR3 DNA reads TGTGCCAGCAGTCCGACAGGGGGCTACGAGCAGTACTTC.

The chain uses TRBV18 and TRBJ2-1; D might be TRBD2 (6 bases). Germline assignment: CDR1 KGHSH and CDR2 LQKENI. There are 17 residues in the CDR3. Trimming pared 0 bases from V and 0 bases from J, leaving 12 bases between. CDR3 coding DNA: TGTGCCAGCTCACCACCCCTGCGGACTACCTCCTACAATGAGCAGTTCTTC. Protein: CASSPPLRTTSYNEQFF. The whole variable domain, filled in from reference TRBV18 and TRBJ2-1, reads NAGVMQNPRHLVRRRGQEARLRCSPMKGHSHVYWYRQLPEEGLKFMVYLQKENIIDESGMPKERFSAEFPKEGPSILRIQQVVRGDSAAYFCASSPPLRTTSYNEQFFGPGTRLTVL.

This clone has just a few counts. V is TRBV28 and J is TRBJ2-7; possibly TRBD1 for D (5 bases). The germline V gene encodes CDR1 MDHEN and CDR2 SYDVKM. The germline V and J ends were trimmed by 2 bases and 4 bases, with 12 bases remaining between them. The CDR3 loop spans 14 amino acids. CDR3 DNA sequence: TGTGCCAGCAGTTTAACCAGGGCCCTTTACGAGCAGTACTTC. Translated: CASSLTRALYEQYF.

The V gene is TRBV18, the J gene TRBJ2-5; TRBD1 matches 7 bases. Germline CDR1 KGHSH, CDR2 LQKENI. The CDR3 spans 13 residues. V trimming: 5 bases; J trimming: 2 bases; junction bases outside the gene matches: 2. The DNA for the CDR3 is TGTGCCAGCTCAAAGGACAGGCAAGAGACCCAGTACTTC. It is translated as CASSKDRQETQYF.